A selection of T cell receptor beta chains follows, all from one sample in a study of blood T cell repertoires in COVID-19. Repertoires were generated with immunoSEQ multiplex PCR, while TCRdb's copy carries only in-frame clones and drops some. The top ten hold approximately 1.5% of the sample, which has 60,000 to 75,000 clones, roughly 88% seen once. The source material was peripheral blood. The receptors were gathered from a human donor in a cohort sampled during active COVID-19. Each CDR3 is given with its conserved first and last residue. The D gene is left open where the match is weak.

D	V	J	CDR3
TRBD1	TRBV27	TRBJ1-5	CASRKRTGDFSNQPQHF
TRBD2	TRBV27	TRBJ2-1	CASRSGRRRGGYNEQFF
NA	TRBV7-9	TRBJ1-3	CASSGHTIYF
NA	TRBV28	TRBJ2-5	CASSTIVETQYF
NA	TRBV23-1	TRBJ2-4	CASSQYPPKVRGKNIQYF
TRBD2	TRBV27	TRBJ2-2	CASRTSGPTGELFF
NA	TRBV7-6	TRBJ2-1	CASSQDTSYNEQFF
NA	TRBV28	TRBJ1-2	CASSLRQGRLGYGYTF
NA	TRBV7-9	TRBJ2-2	CARTTGLDTGELFF
NA	TRBV7-3	TRBJ2-3	CASSSGGRLRGDTQYF
NA	TRBV12-3/TRBV12-4	TRBJ2-7	CASSRHLYEQYF
NA	TRBV5-6	TRBJ2-7	CASSSGDTYEQYF
NA	TRBV6-2/TRBV6-3	TRBJ2-5	CASSYSSRVETQYF
NA	TRBV7-9	TRBJ2-3	CASSLESRGSTDTQYF
NA	TRBV29-1	TRBJ1-1	CSVRLTNTEAFF
NA	TRBV5-1	TRBJ2-3	CASSLDLSDTQYF
NA	TRBV19	TRBJ2-3	CASSIAAGPDTQYF
NA	TRBV2	TRBJ1-2	CASSEARTVDTF
TRBD2	TRBV3-1/TRBV3-2	TRBJ2-2	CASSQDPTIGTSGYNTGELFF
TRBD2	TRBV7-3	TRBJ2-5	CASSTRLAGGRETQYF
TRBD1	TRBV7-2	TRBJ2-3	CASSFKPGGRDSHTDTQYF
TRBD2	TRBV5-5	TRBJ2-1	CASSSPLRASGRAHNEQFF
NA	TRBV19	TRBJ2-1	CASSRSGYNEQFF